The subject of this entry is one T cell receptor beta chain. These data belong to a study of blood T cell repertoires in COVID-19. Study-level information: COVID-19 samples from acute and convalescent phases originated in the United States, Italy and Spain. The cDNA or gDNA used as material had been derived from T cells, B-cell-depleted T cells, or PBMCs.

Germline V CDR1 and CDR2: ENHRY, SYGVKD. Between the trimmed V and J ends, which lost 4 bases and 4 bases, there was a span of 4 bases. The CDR3 covers 11 residues. The authors' processing: How many nucleated cells were present was estimated from reference gene primer amplification. The assay was immunoSEQ multiplex PCR, and TCRdb's table has in-frame clones only and misses some. V and J calls plus clone size are reproduced from that table; the DNA served to infer D and trimming. The sample includes roughly 120,000 clones, 90% seen only once; the top ten take 1.5% to 2%. The sample comprised peripheral blood. The sequence derives from a human donor with active COVID-19. The donor label of this sample is uncertain. This chain uses TRBV10-3 with TRBJ2-5; D gene uncertain. The CDR3 reads CAISVRETQYF. The DNA of the CDR3 is TGTGCCATCAGTGTTCGAGAGACCCAGTACTTC.